This TCR beta chain came from a study of CD8 T cells in ankylosing spondylitis. Study-wide results and caveats: Disease-associated clonotypes exhibited CD8+ identity and were relatively infrequent in peripheral blood. Apparently characteristic of ankylosing spondylitis blood was a TCR beta motif (about 8 highly homologous variants).

TCRdb redid the calling of the 5' RACE reads with MiXCR, one entry per CDR3 protein. The repertoire holds about 300,000 distinct CDR3 sequences, with around 10% as singletons. Trimming took 4 bases from V and 14 from J, leaving 21 bases between them. CDR1 and CDR2 from the germline V gene are MGHDK and SYGVNS. The CDR3 has 14 amino acids. This clonotype appeared many times. Its specificity is not known. The rearrangement joins TRBV25-1 to TRBJ2-1; D is unresolved. The sequenced sample was blood, either unsorted or a sorted T cell fraction (not recorded which). This TCR came from a female donor with ankylosing spondylitis or in good health (not recorded which). CDR3 sequence reads: CASSGPVNGVTEFF. The CDR3 DNA follows: TGTGCCAGCAGTGGCCCTGTTAATGGGGTAACGGAGTTCTTC.